Listed below are T cell receptor beta chains from one sample, sequenced in a study of breast tumors, draining lymph nodes, adjacent tissues. MiXCR, run by TCRdb on the multiplex PCR reads, gives a single entry per CDR3 protein. The sample carries more than 85,000 distinct CDR3 sequences, about 20% recorded once. Sequencing was done on a sample of axillary lymph node tissue. The receptors here all came from a female donor with breast cancer. Some clones in this sample may be carry-over from other donors' samples. Both conserved end residues are part of each CDR3. A D gene is named only where the DNA matches it firmly. Some rows mark clone size as missing; the rest say once, few, many or name a class of expanded clone.

CDR3aa: CAWSAGTGELFF
CDR3nt: TGTGCCTGGAGTGCCGGCACCGGGGAGCTGTTTTTT
d_gene: -
j_gene: TRBJ2-2
v_gene: TRBV30
abundance: few

CDR3aa: CASSEKRGVAGELFF
CDR3nt: TGTGCCAGCAGTGAAAAGCGGGGGGTGGCCGGGGAGCTGTTTTTT
d_gene: TRBD2
j_gene: TRBJ2-2
v_gene: TRBV2
abundance: few

CDR3aa: CASSEDGWDNEQFF
CDR3nt: TGTGCCAGCAGTGAAGACGGGTGGGACAATGAGCAGTTCTTC
d_gene: -
j_gene: TRBJ2-1
v_gene: TRBV6-1
abundance: few

CDR3aa: CASSPGQGIFYEQYF
CDR3nt: TGCGCCAGCAGCCCGGGACAGGGGATATTCTACGAGCAGTACTTC
d_gene: TRBD1
j_gene: TRBJ2-7
v_gene: TRBV5-1
abundance: -

CDR3aa: CASSLVRGNEQFF
CDR3nt: TGTGCCAGCAGTTTAGTGCGGGGTAATGAGCAGTTCTTC
d_gene: -
j_gene: TRBJ2-1
v_gene: TRBV12-3/TRBV12-4
abundance: many

CDR3aa: CASRPPLGRATGNTIYF
CDR3nt: TGTGCCAGTCGCCCCCCCCTGGGCAGGGCTACAGGAAACACCATATATTTT
d_gene: -
j_gene: TRBJ1-3
v_gene: TRBV6-5
abundance: many

CDR3aa: CASRNRDRGRTDTQYF
CDR3nt: TGTGCCAGCAGAAACCGGGACAGGGGGCGAACAGATACGCAGTATTTT
d_gene: TRBD1
j_gene: TRBJ2-3
v_gene: TRBV2
abundance: many

CDR3aa: CASSLDLYTEAFF
CDR3nt: TGTGCCAGCAGCTTAGACTTGTATACTGAAGCTTTCTTT
d_gene: -
j_gene: TRBJ1-1
v_gene: TRBV7-2
abundance: -

CDR3aa: CATSTEGNTIYF
CDR3nt: TGTGCCACCAGCACGGAGGGAAACACCATATATTTT
d_gene: -
j_gene: TRBJ1-3
v_gene: TRBV15
abundance: many

CDR3aa: CASRRDRATYGYTF
CDR3nt: TGTGCCAGCAGGAGGGACAGGGCTACCTATGGCTACACCTTC
d_gene: TRBD1
j_gene: TRBJ1-2
v_gene: TRBV28
abundance: -

CDR3aa: CATSRPTGGPYGYTF
CDR3nt: TGTGCCACCAGCAGACCTACAGGGGGTCCCTATGGCTACACCTTC
d_gene: TRBD1
j_gene: TRBJ1-2
v_gene: TRBV15
abundance: many

CDR3aa: CASSLDGSADTQYF
CDR3nt: TGTGCCAGCAGCTTGGATGGGAGCGCAGATACGCAGTATTTT
d_gene: -
j_gene: TRBJ2-3
v_gene: TRBV5-5
abundance: many

CDR3aa: CASTLGQGLADTQYF
CDR3nt: TGTGCCAGCACCCTAGGACAGGGGTTGGCAGATACGCAGTATTTT
d_gene: TRBD1
j_gene: TRBJ2-3
v_gene: TRBV9
abundance: many

CDR3aa: CASSAGVGGNTIYF
CDR3nt: TGTGCCAGCAGTGCCGGGGTTGGGGGAAACACCATATATTTT
d_gene: -
j_gene: TRBJ1-3
v_gene: TRBV2
abundance: many

CDR3aa: CASRESTNEKLFF
CDR3nt: TGTGCCAGCAGGGAATCAACTAATGAAAAACTGTTTTTT
d_gene: -
j_gene: TRBJ1-4
v_gene: TRBV2
abundance: many

CDR3aa: CASSGGTGGTPYGYTF
CDR3nt: TGTGCCAGCAGCGGCGGGACAGGGGGCACCCCGTATGGCTACACCTTC
d_gene: TRBD1
j_gene: TRBJ1-2
v_gene: TRBV5-4
abundance: many

CDR3aa: CASRGIREGYGYTF
CDR3nt: TGTGCCAGCAGGGGGATCAGGGAAGGCTATGGCTACACCTTC
d_gene: -
j_gene: TRBJ1-2
v_gene: TRBV4-2
abundance: many

CDR3aa: CASSPQGLADYEQYF
CDR3nt: TGCGCCAGCAGCCCCCAGGGGCTAGCGGATTACGAGCAGTACTTC
d_gene: -
j_gene: TRBJ2-7
v_gene: TRBV5-1
abundance: -

CDR3aa: CASSKGTAVREQYF
CDR3nt: TGTGCCAGCAGCAAAGGGACCGCAGTACGCGAGCAGTACTTC
d_gene: -
j_gene: TRBJ2-7
v_gene: TRBV7-9
abundance: many

CDR3aa: CASSIGENYGYTF
CDR3nt: TGTGCCAGTAGTATAGGAGAAAACTATGGCTACACCTTC
d_gene: -
j_gene: TRBJ1-2
v_gene: TRBV19
abundance: many

CDR3aa: CASSPRIGTYEQYF
CDR3nt: TGTGCCAGCAGCCCCCGTATAGGAACCTACGAGCAGTACTTC
d_gene: -
j_gene: TRBJ2-7
v_gene: TRBV4-2
abundance: many

CDR3aa: CASSPLDTVYGYTF
CDR3nt: TGTGCCAGCAGTCCGCTTGACACGGTATATGGCTACACCTTC
d_gene: -
j_gene: TRBJ1-2
v_gene: TRBV28
abundance: many

CDR3aa: CASSFQANTEAFF
CDR3nt: TGTGCCAGCAGCTTTCAAGCTAACACTGAAGCTTTCTTT
d_gene: -
j_gene: TRBJ1-1
v_gene: TRBV7-6
abundance: -

CDR3aa: CASSPTWRAGANVLTF
CDR3nt: TGTGCCAGCAGCCCTACCTGGAGAGCCGGGGCCAACGTCCTGACTTTC
d_gene: -
j_gene: TRBJ2-6
v_gene: TRBV11-2
abundance: many

CDR3aa: CATDRDGEQYF
CDR3nt: TGTGCCACCGATAGGGACGGCGAGCAGTACTTC
d_gene: -
j_gene: TRBJ2-7
v_gene: TRBV15
abundance: many

CDR3aa: CASSYGQGQARGEKLFF
CDR3nt: TGTGCCAGCAGTTACGGACAGGGACAGGCCAGAGGTGAAAAACTGTTTTTT
d_gene: TRBD1
j_gene: TRBJ1-4
v_gene: TRBV6-6
abundance: -

CDR3aa: CASSLPGQETQYF
CDR3nt: TGTGCCAGCAGCTTGCCGGGGCAAGAGACCCAGTACTTC
d_gene: -
j_gene: TRBJ2-5
v_gene: TRBV5-4
abundance: -

CDR3aa: CASRRTGQSYEQYF
CDR3nt: TGTGCCAGCAGACGGACAGGACAGTCGTACGAGCAGTACTTC
d_gene: TRBD1
j_gene: TRBJ2-7
v_gene: TRBV11-2
abundance: many

CDR3aa: CSARSGYQETQYF
CDR3nt: TGCAGTGCTAGGAGCGGGTACCAAGAGACCCAGTACTTC
d_gene: -
j_gene: TRBJ2-5
v_gene: TRBV20-1
abundance: many

CDR3aa: CASSSPGLAAKNIQYF
CDR3nt: TGTGCCAGCAGCTCACCAGGACTAGCAGCCAAAAACATTCAGTACTTC
d_gene: TRBD2
j_gene: TRBJ2-4
v_gene: TRBV7-3
abundance: -

CDR3aa: CASSPPRDIPEAFF
CDR3nt: TGTGCCAGCAGCCCCCCCAGGGACATACCTGAAGCTTTCTTT
d_gene: -
j_gene: TRBJ1-1
v_gene: TRBV7-2
abundance: -

CDR3aa: CSATDRAGNNEQFF
CDR3nt: TGCAGTGCTACGGACAGGGCAGGGAACAATGAGCAGTTCTTC
d_gene: TRBD1
j_gene: TRBJ2-1
v_gene: TRBV20-1
abundance: many

CDR3aa: CASSEGQNNYGYTF
CDR3nt: TGTGCCAGCAGTGAAGGGCAGAATAACTATGGCTACACCTTC
d_gene: -
j_gene: TRBJ1-2
v_gene: TRBV6-1
abundance: many

CDR3aa: CASSATATGELFF
CDR3nt: TGCGCCAGCAGCGCCACAGCTACCGGGGAGCTGTTTTTT
d_gene: -
j_gene: TRBJ2-2
v_gene: TRBV5-1
abundance: many

CDR3aa: CASRPFDRDYEQYF
CDR3nt: TGTGCCAGCAGACCTTTCGACAGAGACTACGAGCAGTACTTC
d_gene: -
j_gene: TRBJ2-7
v_gene: TRBV5-6
abundance: many

CDR3aa: CASMDNSGNTIYF
CDR3nt: TGTGCCAGCATGGACAACTCTGGAAACACCATATATTTT
d_gene: -
j_gene: TRBJ1-3
v_gene: TRBV9
abundance: many

CDR3aa: CASSQDFAGSYNEQFF
CDR3nt: TGCGCCAGCAGCCAAGATTTTGCGGGCTCCTACAATGAGCAGTTCTTC
d_gene: -
j_gene: TRBJ2-1
v_gene: TRBV4-3
abundance: -

CDR3aa: CASSLGVGQGYGYTF
CDR3nt: TGTGCCAGCAGCTTAGGGGTGGGACAGGGCTATGGCTACACCTTC
d_gene: TRBD1
j_gene: TRBJ1-2
v_gene: TRBV7-6
abundance: many

CDR3aa: CSATDRYPTLGDSPLHF
CDR3nt: TGCAGTGCTACAGACAGGTACCCGACCCTAGGTGATTCACCCCTCCACTTT
d_gene: -
j_gene: TRBJ1-6
v_gene: TRBV20-1
abundance: many

CDR3aa: CASSLFGLRAASSNQPQHF
CDR3nt: TGTGCCAGCAGTTTATTTGGACTCAGGGCTGCGAGTAGCAATCAGCCCCAGCATTTT
d_gene: -
j_gene: TRBJ1-5
v_gene: TRBV28
abundance: few

CDR3aa: CASSLVTRGSYEQYF
CDR3nt: TGTGCCAGCAGCCTCGTCACAAGGGGGTCCTACGAGCAGTACTTC
d_gene: -
j_gene: TRBJ2-7
v_gene: TRBV7-8
abundance: many

CDR3aa: CASSHGQGSTGELFF
CDR3nt: TGTGCCAGCAGCCACGGACAGGGAAGCACCGGGGAGCTGTTTTTT
d_gene: TRBD1
j_gene: TRBJ2-2
v_gene: TRBV4-2
abundance: many

CDR3aa: CASSPDLTRQGHIYGYTF
CDR3nt: TGTGCCAGCAGTCCAGACCTCACGAGACAGGGACACATTTATGGCTACACCTTC
d_gene: TRBD1
j_gene: TRBJ1-2
v_gene: TRBV27
abundance: -

CDR3aa: CAISESGQTYEQYF
CDR3nt: TGTGCCATCAGTGAATCGGGACAAACCTACGAGCAGTACTTC
d_gene: -
j_gene: TRBJ2-7
v_gene: TRBV10-3
abundance: many

CDR3aa: CSVEDGSGWAGELFF
CDR3nt: TGCAGCGTTGAAGACGGTAGCGGGTGGGCCGGGGAGCTGTTTTTT
d_gene: TRBD2
j_gene: TRBJ2-2
v_gene: TRBV29-1
abundance: -

CDR3aa: CASSPLGDISEQYF
CDR3nt: TGTGCCAGCAGCCCGCTCGGGGACATCTCCGAGCAGTACTTC
d_gene: -
j_gene: TRBJ2-7
v_gene: TRBV4-2
abundance: -

CDR3aa: CASSYWTEQYF
CDR3nt: TGTGCCAGCAGTTACTGGACCGAGCAGTACTTC
d_gene: -
j_gene: TRBJ2-7
v_gene: TRBV6-2/TRBV6-3
abundance: many

CDR3aa: CASSIARGSGSPLHF
CDR3nt: TGTGCCAGCAGTATCGCCAGGGGTTCGGGTTCACCCCTCCACTTT
d_gene: -
j_gene: TRBJ1-6
v_gene: TRBV27
abundance: many

CDR3aa: CSARRGGTSYNEQFF
CDR3nt: TGCAGTGCTAGACGCGGGGGGACCTCCTACAATGAGCAGTTCTTC
d_gene: TRBD2
j_gene: TRBJ2-1
v_gene: TRBV20-1
abundance: many

CDR3aa: CASSLLRDSGNTIYF
CDR3nt: TGTGCCAGCAGCTTGTTGCGGGACTCTGGAAACACCATATATTTT
d_gene: -
j_gene: TRBJ1-3
v_gene: TRBV5-8
abundance: many

CDR3aa: CSAHPMASGRTDTQYF
CDR3nt: TGCAGTGCCCACCCCATGGCTAGCGGACGCACAGATACGCAGTATTTT
d_gene: TRBD2
j_gene: TRBJ2-3
v_gene: TRBV20-1
abundance: many

CDR3aa: CATSDSTNYGYTF
CDR3nt: TGTGCCACCAGTGACAGCACTAACTATGGCTACACCTTC
d_gene: -
j_gene: TRBJ1-2
v_gene: TRBV24-1
abundance: many

CDR3aa: CASSYVWPPDEQYF
CDR3nt: TGTGCCAGCAGTTACGTATGGCCCCCGGACGAGCAGTACTTC
d_gene: -
j_gene: TRBJ2-7
v_gene: TRBV6-2/TRBV6-3
abundance: many

CDR3aa: CASIRDFDYGYTF
CDR3nt: TGTGCCAGCATAAGGGACTTTGACTATGGCTACACCTTC
d_gene: -
j_gene: TRBJ1-2
v_gene: TRBV2
abundance: many

CDR3aa: CASSPGTPTGELLF
CDR3nt: TGCGCCAGCAGCCCGGGGACGCCCACCGGGGAGCTGCTTTTT
d_gene: -
j_gene: TRBJ2-2
v_gene: TRBV5-1
abundance: -